These 18 T cell receptor beta chains were all obtained from the same sample, sequenced in a study of regulatory T cells in long-lasting Graves disease. Time point here: newly diagnosed GD, antithyroid drugs for less than 3 months. From PBMCs, RNA was extracted and then used to make the TCR library. According to the study, TCR beta libraries were built with iRepertoire HTBI primers and CDR3-region Arm-PCR. In TCRdb, the multiplex PCR reads were re-called with MiXCR into one record per CDR3 protein. The sample has about 440,000 distinct CDR3 sequences; 15% are singletons. A further study also used this sample, focusing on T cells in Graves' hyperthyroidism and ophthalmopathy.

The material sequenced was peripheral blood mononuclear cells (PBMCs), taken at new diagnosis, from a patient treated with antithyroid drugs. Receptors originate from a woman aged 25 to 45 with Graves disease.

This clonotype was picked up a small number of times. The rearrangement uses TRBV19 and TRBJ1-1; no reliable D call. The CDR3 spans 16 residues. The germline gives CDR1 LNHDA, CDR2 SQIVND (reference sequence). V was clipped by 4 bases and J by 0 bases, with 15 bases between them. CDR3 sequence: CASSREPGSLNTEAFF. CDR3 coding DNA: TGTGCCAGTAGTAGAGAACCTGGAAGTTTGAACACTGAAGCTTTCTTT.

This chain joins TRBV12-3 or TRBV12-4 and TRBJ1-5, with unresolved D. The CDR3 has 15 residues. V was trimmed by 0 bases and J by 5 bases, leaving 11 bases between them. The CDR3 reads CASSLARRAYQPQHF. The CDR3 bases are TGTGCCAGCAGTTTAGCCAGGCGCGCCTATCAGCCCCAGCATTTT.

The J gene is TRBJ2-7, the V gene TRBV27; 7 bases map to TRBD2. The CDR3 is made up of 14 amino acids. Germline V gene sequence: CDR1 MNHEY, CDR2 SMNVEV (reference sequence). J gave up 5 bases and V 2 bases, and 6 bases lay outside the gene matches. CDR3 nucleotides: TGTGCCAGCAGTTTACGGACTAGTGATAACGAGCAGTACTTC. Translating it yields CASSLRTSDNEQYF.

In its sample, this clonotype was seen many times. This sequence joins TRBV7-6 and TRBJ2-1, with 9 bases that match TRBD2. V lost 5 bases, J lost 3 bases, and 8 bases stayed unmatched. CDR1 SGHVS and CDR2 FNYEAQ come from the germline V gene. The CDR3 covers 16 residues. The CDR3 spells CASSKEATSGYNEQFF. The DNA for the CDR3 is TGTGCCAGCAGCAAAGAGGCGACTAGCGGCTACAATGAGCAGTTCTTC.

This chain's CDR3 is CASSEYSGGPFYEQYF. CDR3 DNA: TGCGCCAGCAGTGAGTATAGCGGAGGCCCCTTCTACGAGCAGTACTTC. J is TRBJ2-7 and V is TRBV10-2; tentative D call: TRBD2 (6 bases). The germline V gene has CDR1 WSHSY and CDR2 SAAADI. The CDR3 sequence is 16 residues long. V lost 1 base and J lost 3, with 16 bases in between.

This clonotype was observed a handful of times. The gene calls are TRBV14 and TRBJ2-5, with 8 bases identical to TRBD1. The CDR3 consists of 16 residues. V gave up 3 bases and J gave up 3 bases; unmatched junction bases: 9. Germline CDR1 SGHDN, CDR2 FVKESK. The CDR3 loop reads CASSHTGQGLKETQYF. DNA for the CDR3: TGTGCCAGCAGCCATACCGGACAGGGCCTAAAAGAGACCCAGTACTTC.

The chain combines TRBV20-1 with TRBJ2-7; 7 bases match TRBD1. Germline trimming cut 6 bases from V and 3 bases from J; bases unmatched to any gene: 5. The CDR3 extends over 12 amino acids. Germline CDR1 reads DFQATT; CDR2 reads SNEGSKA (reference sequence). The DNA for the CDR3 is TGCAGTGCCGATAGGGACAGCTACGAGCAGTACTTC. It encodes CSADRDSYEQYF.

The sample holds many counts of this clonotype. V usage is TRBV28 and J usage is TRBJ2-5; 8 bases align to TRBD2. The CDR3 totals 11 residues. Germline CDR1 MDHEN, CDR2 SYDVKM. V gave up 10 bases and J gave up 5 bases; unmatched junction bases: 3. The CDR3 loop reads CATREEETQYF. For the CDR3, the DNA is TGTGCCACGCGGGAGGAGGAGACCCAGTACTTC.

The sample holds many counts of this clonotype. The chain joins TRBV30 to TRBJ2-4, with a tentative D call TRBD2 (6 bases). Germline V gives CDR1 GTSNPN, CDR2 SVGIG (reference sequence). CDR3 length equals 13 residues. Trimming took 4 bases from V and 5 from J, leaving 12 bases between them. The CDR3 sequence is CAWTSGGENIQYF. DNA of the CDR3: TGTGCCTGGACCAGCGGAGGGGAAAACATTCAGTACTTC.

The chain is built from TRBV11-2 and TRBJ2-3; D is possibly TRBD2 (6 bases). Trimming stripped 4 bases from V and 0 bases from J, with 14 bases between. The CDR3 contains 16 residues. Germline CDR1 SGHAT, CDR2 FQNNGV. Here the CDR3 DNA reads TGTGCCAGCAGCTCTCGAAATCGGGGGAGCACAGATACGCAGTATTTT. Residues: CASSSRNRGSTDTQYF.

J is TRBJ1-1 and V is TRBV14, with 7 bases lining up with TRBD1. The CDR3 spans 15 residues. J gave up 4 bases and V 4 bases, and 9 bases lay outside the gene matches. The germline V gene encodes CDR1 SGHDN and CDR2 FVKESK. In nucleotides, the CDR3 is TGTGCCAGCAGCCTCCGAGGGGGCATGGGCACTGAAGCTTTCTTT. The encoded protein is CASSLRGGMGTEAFF.

This clonotype has a count of ten or more. The CDR3 nucleotides read TGCAGTGCTAGAGATTGGGTGGCGGGCAATCAGCCCCAGCATTTT. This translates into CSARDWVAGNQPQHF. The V gene is TRBV20-1, the J gene TRBJ1-5, with D unclear. Germline V gene sequence: CDR1 DFQATT, CDR2 SNEGSKA (reference sequence). Trimming took off 0 bases at V and 2 bases at J, with 11 bases between the two ends. This CDR3 has 15 residues.

To note about this clonotype: A single base is all that separates this from a far larger clone, so a read error is likely. This chain joins TRBV11-3 and TRBJ2-7; perhaps D is TRBD1 or TRBD2 (6 bases each). CDR3 length equals 12 residues. With 7 bases removed from V and 7 bases from J, the gap between germline ends came to 14 bases. CDR1 is SGHNT, CDR2 YENEEA, per germline. DNA of the CDR3: TGTGCCAGCATCGGGGGCTTGGGTGAGCAGTACTTC. This translates into CASIGGLGEQYF.

This clonotype was seen repeatedly, ten times or more. V usage is TRBV27 and J usage is TRBJ1-5; 9 positions agree with TRBD1. CDR1 and CDR2 (germline): MNHEY, SMNVEV (reference sequence). The length of the CDR3 is 19 residues. V trimming: 4 bases; J trimming: 2 bases; junction bases outside the gene matches: 15. Here the CDR3 reads CASSSPSKQGAFGNQPQHF. In DNA form, the CDR3 reads TGTGCCAGCAGTTCGCCTTCTAAACAGGGGGCTTTTGGCAATCAGCCCCAGCATTTT.

This clonotype has a handful of counts. The rearrangement joins TRBV20-1 to TRBJ2-2; TRBD2 matches 9 bases. CDR1 and CDR2 (germline): DFQATT, SNEGSKA (reference sequence). Unmatched junction bases numbered 10, after V lost 1 base and J lost 4 bases. The CDR3 loop spans 17 amino acids. CDR3 protein: CSARGQGGRDLTGELFF. CDR3 bases: TGCAGTGCTAGAGGGCAGGGCGGGAGGGATCTCACCGGGGAGCTGTTTTTT.

Many counts were recorded for this clonotype. One junction end does not reproduce the germline sequence, and a read error may be involved. V is TRBV3-1 and J is TRBJ1-3; possibly TRBD1 for D (6 bases). The CDR3 runs to 13 residues. The germline V gene encodes CDR1 LGHDT and CDR2 YNNKEL (reference sequence). Here the CDR3 reads CASSQDGRTAPTF. CDR3 DNA sequence: TGTGCCAGCAGCCAAGATGGACGGACAGCACCAACTTTT.

This clonotype was counted ten times or more. The chain is built from TRBV20-1 and TRBJ2-5; D is perhaps TRBD1 (6 bases). The CDR3 runs to 15 residues. The V end was cut by 1 base, the J end by 5 bases, with 17 bases between. CDR1 and CDR2 from the germline V gene are DFQATT and SNEGSKA (reference sequence). The CDR3 protein is CSARVRGTKKETQYF. The DNA for the CDR3 is TGCAGTGCTAGAGTAAGGGGGACGAAGAAGGAGACCCAGTACTTC.

The rearrangement uses TRBV20-1 and TRBJ1-2; D is possibly TRBD1 (6 bases). The V end was cut by 0 bases, the J end by 4 bases, with 12 bases between. There are 14 residues in the CDR3. Germline V gives CDR1 DFQATT, CDR2 SNEGSKA (reference sequence). CDR3 nucleotide sequence: TGCAGTGCTAGAGAAAAACAGGGAAGCTATGGCTACACCTTC. Protein product: CSAREKQGSYGYTF.